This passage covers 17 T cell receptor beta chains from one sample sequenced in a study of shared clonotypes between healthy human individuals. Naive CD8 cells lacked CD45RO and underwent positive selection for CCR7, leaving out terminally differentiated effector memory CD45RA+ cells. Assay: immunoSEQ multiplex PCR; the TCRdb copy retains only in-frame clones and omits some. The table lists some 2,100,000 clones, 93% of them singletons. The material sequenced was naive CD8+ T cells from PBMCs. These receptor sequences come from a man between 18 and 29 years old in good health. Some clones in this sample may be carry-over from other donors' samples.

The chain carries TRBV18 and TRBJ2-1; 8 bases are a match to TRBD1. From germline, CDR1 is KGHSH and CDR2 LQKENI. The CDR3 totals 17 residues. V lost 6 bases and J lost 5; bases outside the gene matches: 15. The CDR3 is CASSPLRENRGNNEQFF. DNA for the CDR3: TGTGCCAGCTCCCCCTTGAGGGAAAACAGGGGGAACAATGAGCAGTTCTTC.

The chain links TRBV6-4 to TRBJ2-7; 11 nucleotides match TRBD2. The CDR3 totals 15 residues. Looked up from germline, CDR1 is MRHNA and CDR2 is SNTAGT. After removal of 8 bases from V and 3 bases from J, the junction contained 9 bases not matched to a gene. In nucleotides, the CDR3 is TGTGCCAGCGGATGGGGACTAGCGGAATACTACGAGCAGTACTTC. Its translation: CASGWGLAEYYEQYF.

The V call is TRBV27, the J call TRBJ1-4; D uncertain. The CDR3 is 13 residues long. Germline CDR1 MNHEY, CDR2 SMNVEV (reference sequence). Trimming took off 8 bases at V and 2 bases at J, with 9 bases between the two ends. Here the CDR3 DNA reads TGTGCCAGCGGTCCCCGCACTAATGAAAAACTGTTTTTT. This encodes CASGPRTNEKLFF.

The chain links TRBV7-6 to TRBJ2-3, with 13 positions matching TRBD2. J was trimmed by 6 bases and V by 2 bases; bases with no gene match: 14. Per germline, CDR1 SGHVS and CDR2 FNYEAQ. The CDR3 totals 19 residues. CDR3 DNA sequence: TGTGCCAGCAGCTTAAGTTTCGGACTAGCGGGGGTCCTCAACGATACGCAGTATTTT. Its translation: CASSLSFGLAGVLNDTQYF.

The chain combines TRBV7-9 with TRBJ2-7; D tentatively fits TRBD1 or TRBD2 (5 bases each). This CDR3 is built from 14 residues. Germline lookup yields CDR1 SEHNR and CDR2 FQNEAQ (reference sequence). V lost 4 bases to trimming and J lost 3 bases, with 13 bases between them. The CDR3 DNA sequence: TGTGCCAGCAGCTACCGGGACGGATTCTACGAGCAGTACTTC. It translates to CASSYRDGFYEQYF.

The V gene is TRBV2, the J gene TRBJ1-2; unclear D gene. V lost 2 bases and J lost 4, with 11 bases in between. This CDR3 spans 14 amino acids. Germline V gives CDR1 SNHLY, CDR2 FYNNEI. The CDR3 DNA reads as TGTGCCAGCAGTGAAAAGGTCCGCATCTATGGCTACACCTTC. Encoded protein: CASSEKVRIYGYTF.

CDR3 in DNA: TGTGCCAGCAGCGTAGTCGGGGGAGAAGCCTCCTACAATGAGCAGTTCTTC. This gives the protein CASSVVGGEASYNEQFF. The chain couples TRBV9 to TRBJ2-1; tentatively, D is TRBD2 (6 bases). The V end lost 0 bases, the J end lost 0 bases, and 13 bases lay between the germline ends. This CDR3 contains 17 residues. Germline-derived CDR1 and CDR2 are SGDLS and YYNGEE.

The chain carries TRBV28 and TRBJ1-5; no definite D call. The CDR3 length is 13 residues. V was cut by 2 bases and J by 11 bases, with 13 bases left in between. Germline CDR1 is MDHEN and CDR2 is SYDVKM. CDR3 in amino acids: CASSLKGATAQHF. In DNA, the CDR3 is TGTGCCAGCAGTTTAAAAGGCGCTACAGCCCAGCATTTT.

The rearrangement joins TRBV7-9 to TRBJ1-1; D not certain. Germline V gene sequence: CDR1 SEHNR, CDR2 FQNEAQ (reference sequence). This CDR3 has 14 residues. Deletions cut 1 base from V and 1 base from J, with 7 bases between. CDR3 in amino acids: CASSLGSSNTEAFF. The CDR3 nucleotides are TGTGCCAGCAGCTTAGGCAGTTCGAACACTGAAGCTTTCTTT.

The DNA of the CDR3 is TGTGCCAGCAGTACAGGTTTGAGGACTAGCGGGGATGAGCAGTTCTTC. Its translation is CASSTGLRTSGDEQFF. V and J are TRBV7-9 and TRBJ2-1, with TRBD2 identical over 12 bases. This CDR3 region has 16 residues. Looked up from germline, CDR1 is SEHNR and CDR2 is FQNEAQ (reference sequence). Trimming at V came to 6 bases and at J to 8 bases, leaving 11 bases not matched to a gene.

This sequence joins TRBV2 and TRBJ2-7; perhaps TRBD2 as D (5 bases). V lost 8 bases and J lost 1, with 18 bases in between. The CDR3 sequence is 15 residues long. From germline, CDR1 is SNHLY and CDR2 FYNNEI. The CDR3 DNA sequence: TGTGCCAGCCGACCCACTAGGGCGATGTCCTACGAGCAGTACTTC. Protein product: CASRPTRAMSYEQYF. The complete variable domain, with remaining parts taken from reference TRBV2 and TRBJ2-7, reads EPEVTQTPSHQVTQMGQEVILRCVPISNHLYFYWYRQILGQKVEFLVSFYNNEISEKSEIFDDQFSVERPDGSNFTLKIRSTKLEDSAMYFCASRPTRAMSYEQYFGPGTRLTVT.

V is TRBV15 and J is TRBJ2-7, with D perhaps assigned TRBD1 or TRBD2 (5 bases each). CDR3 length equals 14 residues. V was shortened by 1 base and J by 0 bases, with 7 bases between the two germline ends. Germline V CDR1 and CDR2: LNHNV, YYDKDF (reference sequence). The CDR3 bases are TGTGCCACCAGCAGAGTCGGGACCTCCTACGAGCAGTACTTC. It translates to CATSRVGTSYEQYF.

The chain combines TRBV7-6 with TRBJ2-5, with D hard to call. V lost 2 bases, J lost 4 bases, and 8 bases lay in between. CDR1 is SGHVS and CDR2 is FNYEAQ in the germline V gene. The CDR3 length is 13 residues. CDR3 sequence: CASSLRSGETQYF. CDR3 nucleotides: TGTGCCAGCAGCTTAAGGTCGGGAGAGACCCAGTACTTC. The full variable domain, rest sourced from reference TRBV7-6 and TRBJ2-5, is GAGVSQSPRYKVTKRGQDVALRCDPISGHVSLYWYRQALGQGPEFLTYFNYEAQQDKSGLPNDRFSAERPEGSISTLTIQRTEQRDSAMYRCASSLRSGETQYFGPGTRLLVL.

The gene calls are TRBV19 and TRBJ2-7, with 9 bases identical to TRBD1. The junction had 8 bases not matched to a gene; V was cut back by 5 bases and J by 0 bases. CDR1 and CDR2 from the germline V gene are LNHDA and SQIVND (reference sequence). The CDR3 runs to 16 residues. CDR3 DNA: TGTGCCAGTAGTCCCCGACAGGGGGGAAGCTCCTACGAGCAGTACTTC. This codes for CASSPRQGGSSYEQYF.

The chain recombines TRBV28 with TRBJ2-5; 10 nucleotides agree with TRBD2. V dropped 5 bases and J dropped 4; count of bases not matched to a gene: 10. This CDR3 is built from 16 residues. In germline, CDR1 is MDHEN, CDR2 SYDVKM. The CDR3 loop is CASSPELAGQRETQYF. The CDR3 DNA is TGTGCCAGCAGTCCGGAACTAGCGGGACAAAGAGAGACCCAGTACTTC.

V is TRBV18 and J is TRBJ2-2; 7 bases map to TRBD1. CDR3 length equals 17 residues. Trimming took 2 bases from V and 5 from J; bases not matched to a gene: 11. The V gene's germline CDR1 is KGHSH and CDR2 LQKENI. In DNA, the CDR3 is TGTGCCAGCTCACCAAATATAAACAGGGGACCTACCGGGGAGCTGTTTTTT. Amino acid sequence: CASSPNINRGPTGELFF.

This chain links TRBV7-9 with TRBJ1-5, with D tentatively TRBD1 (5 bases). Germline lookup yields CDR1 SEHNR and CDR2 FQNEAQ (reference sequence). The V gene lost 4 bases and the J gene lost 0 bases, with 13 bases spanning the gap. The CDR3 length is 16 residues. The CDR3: CASSYGGPYSNQPQHF. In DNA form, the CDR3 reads TGTGCCAGCAGCTACGGGGGTCCCTATAGCAATCAGCCCCAGCATTTT.